The 8 T cell receptor beta chains below all came from one sample that was sequenced in a study of regulatory T cells in long-lasting Graves disease. Time point of the sample: newly diagnosed GD, antithyroid drugs for less than 3 months. Making the TCR library involved RNA that had been extracted from PBMCs. In building TCR beta libraries, iRepertoire HTBI primers were used together with Arm-PCR of CDR3 regions. One entry per CDR3 protein, called by TCRdb with MiXCR from the multiplex PCR reads. Of approximately 360,000 distinct CDR3 sequences in the sample, 10% to 15% were seen once. The same data also contributed to another study, on T cells in Graves' hyperthyroidism and ophthalmopathy.

The sequenced sample was peripheral blood mononuclear cells (PBMCs), obtained at new diagnosis, from a patient treated with antithyroid drugs. The receptor source for this set is a woman aged 18-35 years with Graves disease.

This clonotype was picked up many times. The J gene is TRBJ2-1, the V gene TRBV11-2; D remains ambiguous. Trimming pared 5 bases from V and 4 bases from J, leaving 12 bases between. Germline lookup yields CDR1 SGHAT and CDR2 FQNNGV. CDR3 length: 14 amino acids. This CDR3 reads CASSPVQRYNEQFF. The DNA for the CDR3 is TGTGCCAGCAGCCCAGTACAGAGGTACAATGAGCAGTTCTTC. Looking up the rest from reference TRBV11-2 and TRBJ2-1 gives the full variable domain: EAGVAQSPRYKIIEKRQSVAFWCNPISGHATLYWYQQILGQGPKLLIQFQNNGVVDDSQLPKDRFSAERLKGVDSTLKIQPAKLEDSAVYLCASSPVQRYNEQFFGPGTRLTVL.

Only a few counts were recorded for this clonotype. The J gene is TRBJ1-1, the V gene TRBV19, with TRBD1 as a possible D gene (5 bases). The V gene's germline CDR1 is LNHDA and CDR2 SQIVND (reference sequence). Between the trimmed V and J ends, which lost 5 bases and 6 bases, there was a span of 13 bases. The CDR3 covers 13 residues. This chain's CDR3 is CASSPLWGAEAFF. The CDR3 region has the DNA TGTGCCAGTAGTCCACTTTGGGGGGCTGAAGCTTTCTTT. Full variable domain (missing parts from reference TRBV19 and TRBJ1-1): DGGITQSPKYLFRKEGQNVTLSCEQNLNHDAMYWYRQDPGQGLRLIYYSQIVNDFQKGDIAEGYSVSREKKESFPLTVTSAQKNPTAFYLCASSPLWGAEAFFGQGTRLTVV.

This clonotype has a handful of counts. This rearrangement joins TRBV15 to TRBJ2-5; D remains unclear. The CDR3 is 13 residues long. V was cut by 0 bases and J by 7 bases, with 9 bases left in between. The germline CDR1 and CDR2 sequences are LNHNV and YYDKDF (reference sequence). Written as DNA, the CDR3 is TGTGCCACCAGCAGAGATTGGGTGGGGACCCAGTACTTC. Translated: CATSRDWVGTQYF.

This clonotype turned up a few times. The chain joins TRBV7-9 to TRBJ1-3; perhaps TRBD1 as D (5 bases). Trimming took 5 bases from V and 2 from J, leaving 13 bases between them. The CDR3 sequence is 15 residues long. Per the germline V gene, CDR1 is SEHNR and CDR2 is FQNEAQ (reference sequence). In DNA form, the CDR3 reads TGTGCCAGCAGCCTTAGAGTACAGGCTGGAAACACCATATATTTT. Translation: CASSLRVQAGNTIYF.

This clonotype was picked up many times. The chain couples TRBV5-1 to TRBJ1-1, with 8 positions matching TRBD1. The CDR3 sequence is 16 residues long. The germline V gene has CDR1 SGHRS and CDR2 YFSETQ. Trimming took 4 bases from V and 1 from J; bases not matched to a gene: 9. CDR3 nucleotide sequence: TGCGCCAGCAGCAAACAATCCGGGACAGGGAACACTGAAGCTTTCTTT. Encoded protein: CASSKQSGTGNTEAFF.

The sample holds many counts of this clonotype. This chain links TRBV28 with TRBJ1-1; D perhaps matches TRBD1 (6 bases). CDR1 is MDHEN and CDR2 is SYDVKM in the germline V gene. The CDR3 consists of 15 residues. The V and J ends lost 6 bases and 0 bases respectively, with 14 bases between them. The CDR3 spells CASSYSDRLNTEAFF. In nucleotides, the CDR3 is TGTGCCAGCAGCTACTCGGACAGATTGAACACTGAAGCTTTCTTT.

Ten or more counts support this clonotype. The V and J genes are TRBV7-6 and TRBJ2-5; D is undetermined. Germline V gene data show CDR1 as SGHVS and CDR2 as FNYEAQ. The CDR3 has 15 amino acids. Trimming took off 1 base at V and 5 bases at J, with 14 bases between the two ends. As DNA, the CDR3 is TGTGCCAGCAGCTTAGGATATTTGTCTAGGGAGACCCAGTACTTC. Its translation: CASSLGYLSRETQYF. Complete variable domain (other parts from reference TRBV7-6 and TRBJ2-5): GAGVSQSPRYKVTKRGQDVALRCDPISGHVSLYWYRQALGQGPEFLTYFNYEAQQDKSGLPNDRFSAERPEGSISTLTIQRTEQRDSAMYRCASSLGYLSRETQYFGPGTRLLVL.

Many counts were recorded for this clonotype. The V and J genes are TRBV5-1 and TRBJ1-2, with TRBD1 matching over 9 bases. Germline CDR1 reads SGHRS; CDR2 reads YFSETQ. This CDR3 is 14 amino acids long. After removal of 4 bases from V and 7 bases from J, the junction contained 8 bases not matched to a gene. This CDR3 is CASSIRDRDSGYTF. DNA of the CDR3: TGCGCCAGCAGCATCCGGGACAGGGATAGTGGCTACACCTTC.